These T cell receptor beta chains were read from a single sample in a study of Graves' ophthalmopathy and Graves' hyperthyroidism. TCRdb fed the multiplex PCR reads into MiXCR, producing one record per CDR3 protein. The sample includes about 740,000 distinct CDR3 sequences, roughly two fifths of them seen just once. Sequencing was performed on peripheral blood. These TCRs come from an adult man with Graves' ophthalmopathy. Each CDR3 is given with its conserved first and last residue. Each record gives: D gene, CDR3 length, J gene, clone size, V gene, CDR3 DNA, CDR3 protein. D genes are given only for firm matches. The size entry is marked missing in some rows and otherwise reads once, few, many or a size class.

D gene: TRBD1; CDR3 length: 14; J gene: TRBJ2-7; clone size: NA; V gene: TRBV19; CDR3 DNA: TGTGCCAGTAGTTCAAGGGGGACAGACTACGAGCAGTACTTC; CDR3 protein: CASSSRGTDYEQYF
D gene: NA; CDR3 length: 10; J gene: TRBJ2-1; clone size: many; V gene: TRBV2; CDR3 DNA: TGTGCCACCTCCGTGAATGAGCAGTTCTTC; CDR3 protein: CATSVNEQFF
D gene: TRBD1; CDR3 length: 14; J gene: TRBJ2-5; clone size: many; V gene: TRBV11-2; CDR3 DNA: TGTGCCAGCAGCCTTGGGACAGGGACAGAGACCCAGTACTTC; CDR3 protein: CASSLGTGTETQYF
D gene: NA; CDR3 length: 13; J gene: TRBJ1-2; clone size: NA; V gene: TRBV4-2; CDR3 DNA: TGTGCCTGGAGTGTCAAGGGTTCCTATGGCTACACCTTC; CDR3 protein: CAWSVKGSYGYTF
D gene: NA; CDR3 length: 17; J gene: TRBJ1-4; clone size: few; V gene: TRBV9; CDR3 DNA: TGTGCCAGCAGCCAAGAAGTTGGGGATTTAACGAATGAAAAACTGTTTTTT; CDR3 protein: CASSQEVGDLTNEKLFF
D gene: TRBD1; CDR3 length: 16; J gene: TRBJ1-5; clone size: many; V gene: TRBV24-1; CDR3 DNA: TGTGCCACCAGTGAATCGACAGGGACGATGGGGCAGCCCCAGCATTTT; CDR3 protein: CATSESTGTMGQPQHF
D gene: NA; CDR3 length: 13; J gene: TRBJ2-7; clone size: NA; V gene: TRBV7-2; CDR3 DNA: TGTGCCAGCAGCCCGGACAAGTATAACGAGCAGTACTTC; CDR3 protein: CASSPDKYNEQYF
D gene: NA; CDR3 length: 15; J gene: TRBJ1-1; clone size: NA; V gene: TRBV5-1; CDR3 DNA: TGCGCCAGCGGCTCGACCGCGGGGGGTGACACTGAAGCCTTCTTT; CDR3 protein: CASGSTAGGDTEAFF
D gene: TRBD1; CDR3 length: 16; J gene: TRBJ2-7; clone size: many; V gene: TRBV24-1; CDR3 DNA: TGTGCCACCAGTGATTCAAGACAGGGCAGGAGCTACGAGCAGTACTTC; CDR3 protein: CATSDSRQGRSYEQYF
D gene: NA; CDR3 length: 16; J gene: TRBJ2-5; clone size: few; V gene: TRBV7-7; CDR3 DNA: TGTGCCAGCAGCCGCCTCGGAGGGGGCGGGTTGGAGACCCAGTACTTC; CDR3 protein: CASSRLGGGGLETQYF
D gene: TRBD1; CDR3 length: 15; J gene: TRBJ2-7; clone size: few; V gene: TRBV19; CDR3 DNA: TGTGCCAGTAGGAGTACGACAGGGGTGTTTGGCGAGCAGTACTTC; CDR3 protein: CASRSTTGVFGEQYF
D gene: NA; CDR3 length: 16; J gene: TRBJ2-5; clone size: NA; V gene: TRBV15; CDR3 DNA: TGTGCCACCAGCAGAAAGGGATCGGGGAACCAAGAGACCCAGTACTTC; CDR3 protein: CATSRKGSGNQETQYF
D gene: TRBD1; CDR3 length: 14; J gene: TRBJ2-7; clone size: many; V gene: TRBV10-3; CDR3 DNA: TGTGCCATCAACGGACAGGGGGCATTCTACGGGCAGTACTTC; CDR3 protein: CAINGQGAFYGQYF
D gene: TRBD1; CDR3 length: 17; J gene: TRBJ1-5; clone size: NA; V gene: TRBV15; CDR3 DNA: TGTGCCACCAGCAAAGACAGGGGGCCTCATAGCAATCAGCCCCAGCATTTT; CDR3 protein: CATSKDRGPHSNQPQHF
D gene: NA; CDR3 length: 15; J gene: TRBJ2-7; clone size: few; V gene: TRBV7-9; CDR3 DNA: TGCGCCAGCAGCCAAGGCTCCGGGACGACTTACGAGCAGTACTTC; CDR3 protein: CASSQGSGTTYEQYF
D gene: NA; CDR3 length: 14; J gene: TRBJ1-1; clone size: NA; V gene: TRBV7-9; CDR3 DNA: TGTGCCAGCAGCTCGGTTGCGGGGCAAACTGAAGCTTTCTTT; CDR3 protein: CASSSVAGQTEAFF
D gene: NA; CDR3 length: 15; J gene: TRBJ2-5; clone size: NA; V gene: TRBV19; CDR3 DNA: TGTGCCAGTAGTATGGTGGCGGGTCGAGAAGAGACCCAGTACTTC; CDR3 protein: CASSMVAGREETQYF
D gene: NA; CDR3 length: 12; J gene: TRBJ2-7; clone size: NA; V gene: TRBV2; CDR3 DNA: TGTGCCAGCAGTGAATGGGCCTACAAGCAGTACTTC; CDR3 protein: CASSEWAYKQYF
D gene: TRBD1; CDR3 length: 18; J gene: TRBJ2-2; clone size: NA; V gene: TRBV25-1; CDR3 DNA: TGTGCCAGCAGCTTGGATTTACAGGGGCAACTTACAACCGGGGAGCTGTTTTTT; CDR3 protein: CASSLDLQGQLTTGELFF
D gene: TRBD1; CDR3 length: 14; J gene: TRBJ1-5; clone size: NA; V gene: TRBV2; CDR3 DNA: TGTGCCAGCAGTGAAGGAGGGGGCAGGGGGATACAGCATTTT; CDR3 protein: CASSEGGGRGIQHF
D gene: TRBD1; CDR3 length: 17; J gene: TRBJ1-3; clone size: NA; V gene: TRBV4-3; CDR3 DNA: TGCGCCAGCAGCCCAAGGTTCGAGACAGGGTCTGGAAACACCATATATTTT; CDR3 protein: CASSPRFETGSGNTIYF
D gene: NA; CDR3 length: 15; J gene: TRBJ1-1; clone size: many; V gene: TRBV7-9; CDR3 DNA: TGTGCCAGCAGCCCAGGGCTCGGGGGGAACACTGAAGCTTTCTTT; CDR3 protein: CASSPGLGGNTEAFF
D gene: TRBD1; CDR3 length: 14; J gene: TRBJ1-2; clone size: NA; V gene: TRBV15; CDR3 DNA: TGTGCCACCAGCAGGACAGGGGAAGTTTATGGCTACACCTTC; CDR3 protein: CATSRTGEVYGYTF
D gene: TRBD1; CDR3 length: 15; J gene: TRBJ2-7; clone size: many; V gene: TRBV7-9; CDR3 DNA: TGTGCCAGCAGCCAGGGACAGGCTAGCTCCTACGAGCAGTACTTC; CDR3 protein: CASSQGQASSYEQYF
D gene: NA; CDR3 length: 16; J gene: TRBJ1-3; clone size: few; V gene: TRBV7-9; CDR3 DNA: TGTGCCAGCAGCTCCCGGACGGTCCTCTCTGGAAACACCATATATTTT; CDR3 protein: CASSSRTVLSGNTIYF
D gene: NA; CDR3 length: 13; J gene: TRBJ1-4; clone size: once; V gene: TRBV29-1; CDR3 DNA: TGTGCCTGGAGTGCCGGGGTTAATGAAAAACTGTTTTTT; CDR3 protein: CAWSAGVNEKLFF
D gene: TRBD1; CDR3 length: 14; J gene: TRBJ1-1; clone size: NA; V gene: TRBV10-3; CDR3 DNA: TGTGCCATCAGCCTCGGACAGGGAGGGACTGAAGCTTTCTTT; CDR3 protein: CAISLGQGGTEAFF
D gene: NA; CDR3 length: 15; J gene: TRBJ1-2; clone size: NA; V gene: TRBV10-3; CDR3 DNA: TGTGCCATCAGTGAGGGTTGGGTAGCCCCCTATGGCTACACCTTC; CDR3 protein: CAISEGWVAPYGYTF
D gene: NA; CDR3 length: 11; J gene: TRBJ1-6; clone size: many; V gene: TRBV20-1; CDR3 DNA: TGCAGTGCTAGAGATGTTTCACCCCTCCACTTT; CDR3 protein: CSARDVSPLHF
D gene: TRBD1; CDR3 length: 16; J gene: TRBJ1-2; clone size: few; V gene: TRBV5-6; CDR3 DNA: TGTGCCAGCAGCTTGGGACTTACAGGGGGGGCGTATGGCTACACCTTC; CDR3 protein: CASSLGLTGGAYGYTF
D gene: NA; CDR3 length: 11; J gene: TRBJ2-7; clone size: NA; V gene: TRBV20-1; CDR3 DNA: TGCAGTGCTAGTCGTCACGACGAGCAGTACTTC; CDR3 protein: CSASRHDEQYF
D gene: NA; CDR3 length: 13; J gene: TRBJ2-2; clone size: many; V gene: TRBV7-9; CDR3 DNA: TGCGCCAGCAGTGCTCCCGGGACCGGGGAGCTGTTTTTT; CDR3 protein: CASSAPGTGELFF
D gene: NA; CDR3 length: 16; J gene: TRBJ2-6; clone size: NA; V gene: TRBV6-6; CDR3 DNA: TGTGCCAGCAGTTACTCTGGGCAAGCCGGGGCCAACGTCCTGACTTTC; CDR3 protein: CASSYSGQAGANVLTF
D gene: NA; CDR3 length: 14; J gene: TRBJ1-1; clone size: NA; V gene: TRBV6-6; CDR3 DNA: TGTGCCAGCAGTCCCCAGGACAGGAACACTGAAGCTTTCTTT; CDR3 protein: CASSPQDRNTEAFF
D gene: NA; CDR3 length: 13; J gene: TRBJ1-1; clone size: many; V gene: TRBV29-1; CDR3 DNA: TGCAGCTTTGATTCACAGGGCCTCTCTGAAGCTTTCTTT; CDR3 protein: CSFDSQGLSEAFF
D gene: TRBD1; CDR3 length: 15; J gene: TRBJ2-7; clone size: many; V gene: TRBV9; CDR3 DNA: TGTGCCAGCAGCCCCAGACAGGGTACGAACGGAGAGCAGTACTTC; CDR3 protein: CASSPRQGTNGEQYF
D gene: TRBD2; CDR3 length: 14; J gene: TRBJ2-5; clone size: NA; V gene: TRBV20-1; CDR3 DNA: TGCGGTGCTAGATCGGGGGGGCCGGGTGAGACCCAGTACTTC; CDR3 protein: CGARSGGPGETQYF
D gene: NA; CDR3 length: 12; J gene: TRBJ2-7; clone size: NA; V gene: TRBV20-1; CDR3 DNA: TGCAGTGCTAGCTGGGAAGGCGAGGGGCAGTACTTC; CDR3 protein: CSASWEGEGQYF
D gene: NA; CDR3 length: 11; J gene: TRBJ2-5; clone size: NA; V gene: TRBV7-9; CDR3 DNA: TGTGCCAGCAGCTTGGGCCAGGGTTCTGACTTC; CDR3 protein: CASSLGQGSDF
D gene: TRBD1; CDR3 length: 17; J gene: TRBJ1-6; clone size: NA; V gene: TRBV4-1; CDR3 DNA: TGCGCCAGCAGCCAGAGAGGACAGGGGAGAGATAATTCACCCCTCCACTTT; CDR3 protein: CASSQRGQGRDNSPLHF
D gene: TRBD1; CDR3 length: 14; J gene: TRBJ1-2; clone size: many; V gene: TRBV24-1; CDR3 DNA: TGTGCCACTTCATCCAGGGGGCAATTTCGTGGCTACACCTTC; CDR3 protein: CATSSRGQFRGYTF
D gene: TRBD1; CDR3 length: 17; J gene: TRBJ1-1; clone size: NA; V gene: TRBV18; CDR3 DNA: TGTGCCAGCTCACCAGGAAACAGGGGAAACTTGAACACTGAAGCTTTCTTT; CDR3 protein: CASSPGNRGNLNTEAFF
D gene: NA; CDR3 length: 16; J gene: TRBJ1-6; clone size: many; V gene: TRBV14; CDR3 DNA: TGTGCCAGCAGCCAAGACCTGCGGGGTTTTCTTTCACCCCTCCACTTT; CDR3 protein: CASSQDLRGFLSPLHF
D gene: NA; CDR3 length: 13; J gene: TRBJ1-1; clone size: NA; V gene: TRBV25-1; CDR3 DNA: TGTGCCAGCAGTTTTGGTCAATACACTGAAGCTTTCTTT; CDR3 protein: CASSFGQYTEAFF